Listed below are T cell receptor beta chains from one sample, sequenced in a study of T cells after yellow fever vaccination. TCRdb passed the 5' RACE reads through MiXCR, listing each CDR3 protein once. The sample lists 500,000 to 650,000 distinct CDR3 sequences, around 17% occurring once. Sample: PBMCs, taken 5 days after the first yellow fever vaccination. The receptors stem from a man aged 18 to 29 who received the YFV17D yellow fever vaccine. CDR3s include the opening cysteine and the closing phenylalanine or tryptophan. D genes are given only for firm matches. Clone size is given for some rows only: seen once, a few or many times, or a class if the clone is expanded.

CDR3 length: 14; J gene: TRBJ1-1; clone size: few; V gene: TRBV29-1; D gene: NA; CDR3 protein: CSVDQGSGSTEAFF; CDR3 DNA: TGCAGCGTTGATCAGGGATCAGGGTCCACTGAAGCTTTCTTT
CDR3 length: 15; J gene: TRBJ2-1; clone size: few; V gene: TRBV2; D gene: NA; CDR3 protein: CASMGPTSSYNEQFF; CDR3 DNA: TGTGCCAGCATGGGCCCAACTAGCTCCTACAATGAGCAGTTCTTC
CDR3 length: 18; J gene: TRBJ2-1; clone size: NA; V gene: TRBV7-3; D gene: TRBD2; CDR3 protein: CASSRQGGLAGNYNEQFF; CDR3 DNA: TGTGCCAGCAGCCGCCAGGGGGGGCTAGCGGGGAACTACAATGAGCAGTTCTTC
CDR3 length: 15; J gene: TRBJ2-1; clone size: NA; V gene: TRBV6-4; D gene: TRBD2; CDR3 protein: CASSEVGGDDNEQFF; CDR3 DNA: TGTGCCAGCAGTGAGGTGGGGGGGGACGACAATGAGCAGTTCTTC
CDR3 length: 13; J gene: TRBJ2-5; clone size: NA; V gene: TRBV11-2; D gene: NA; CDR3 protein: CASRRKTQETQYF; CDR3 DNA: TGTGCCAGCAGGAGGAAAACCCAAGAGACCCAGTACTTC
CDR3 length: 13; J gene: TRBJ2-7; clone size: NA; V gene: TRBV20-1; D gene: TRBD2; CDR3 protein: CSAGGGGGYEQYF; CDR3 DNA: TGCAGTGCCGGCGGGGGGGGCGGCTACGAGCAGTACTTC
CDR3 length: 17; J gene: TRBJ2-2; clone size: NA; V gene: TRBV6-5; D gene: NA; CDR3 protein: CASSWPALASNTGELFF; CDR3 DNA: TGTGCCAGCAGTTGGCCTGCGCTAGCTTCGAACACCGGGGAGCTGTTTTTT
CDR3 length: 15; J gene: TRBJ2-3; clone size: few; V gene: TRBV7-9; D gene: NA; CDR3 protein: CASREMGLHTDTQYF; CDR3 DNA: TGTGCCAGCAGGGAAATGGGACTCCACACAGATACGCAGTATTTT
CDR3 length: 14; J gene: TRBJ2-7; clone size: few; V gene: TRBV30; D gene: NA; CDR3 protein: CAWSVTGMPYEQYF; CDR3 DNA: TGTGCCTGGAGTGTAACGGGTATGCCCTACGAGCAGTACTTC
CDR3 length: 11; J gene: TRBJ2-7; clone size: few; V gene: TRBV7-2; D gene: NA; CDR3 protein: CASSETYEQYF; CDR3 DNA: TGTGCCAGCAGCGAAACCTACGAGCAGTACTTC
CDR3 length: 13; J gene: TRBJ2-1; clone size: NA; V gene: TRBV11-1; D gene: NA; CDR3 protein: CASSLDPEYEQFF; CDR3 DNA: TGTGCCAGCAGCTTAGACCCTGAATATGAGCAGTTCTTC
CDR3 length: 16; J gene: TRBJ2-1; clone size: NA; V gene: TRBV7-2; D gene: NA; CDR3 protein: CASSLPGLAVYNEQFF; CDR3 DNA: TGTGCCAGCAGTTTGCCGGGACTTGCCGTATACAATGAGCAGTTCTTC
CDR3 length: 13; J gene: TRBJ1-2; clone size: NA; V gene: TRBV19; D gene: NA; CDR3 protein: CASSIKANYGYTF; CDR3 DNA: TGTGCCAGTAGTATCAAAGCTAACTATGGCTACACCTTC
CDR3 length: 14; J gene: TRBJ2-5; clone size: few; V gene: TRBV12-3/TRBV12-4; D gene: NA; CDR3 protein: CASSSDREGETQYF; CDR3 DNA: TGTGCCAGCAGTTCCGACAGGGAGGGCGAGACCCAGTACTTC
CDR3 length: 15; J gene: TRBJ1-1; clone size: NA; V gene: TRBV7-2; D gene: NA; CDR3 protein: CASSFVEETNTEAFF; CDR3 DNA: TGTGCCAGCAGCTTCGTCGAGGAAACGAACACTGAAGCTTTCTTT
CDR3 length: 15; J gene: TRBJ1-2; clone size: NA; V gene: TRBV7-9; D gene: NA; CDR3 protein: CASSNAGGLSYGYTF; CDR3 DNA: TGTGCCAGCAGCAACGCCGGGGGGCTTAGCTATGGCTACACCTTC
CDR3 length: 17; J gene: TRBJ1-6; clone size: NA; V gene: TRBV5-1; D gene: TRBD1; CDR3 protein: CASSPLTGAPYNSPLHF; CDR3 DNA: TGCGCCAGCAGCCCGTTGACAGGGGCTCCCTATAATTCACCCCTCCACTTT
CDR3 length: 15; J gene: TRBJ1-3; clone size: NA; V gene: TRBV20-1; D gene: NA; CDR3 protein: CSARAKGPAGNTIYF; CDR3 DNA: TGCAGTGCTAGAGCGAAGGGACCGGCTGGAAACACCATATATTTT
CDR3 length: 14; J gene: TRBJ1-1; clone size: NA; V gene: TRBV18; D gene: NA; CDR3 protein: CASSPGGHSTEAFF; CDR3 DNA: TGTGCCAGCTCTCCGGGCGGGCATAGCACTGAAGCTTTCTTT
CDR3 length: 19; J gene: TRBJ2-2; clone size: NA; V gene: TRBV10-3; D gene: TRBD2; CDR3 protein: CAISDRGPGLAANTGELFF; CDR3 DNA: TGTGCCATCAGTGACCGGGGGCCGGGACTAGCTGCGAACACCGGGGAGCTGTTTTTT
CDR3 length: 14; J gene: TRBJ1-1; clone size: many; V gene: TRBV5-1; D gene: NA; CDR3 protein: CASAPWEVNTEAFF; CDR3 DNA: TGCGCCAGCGCGCCCTGGGAGGTGAACACTGAAGCTTTCTTT
CDR3 length: 17; J gene: TRBJ2-2; clone size: NA; V gene: TRBV28; D gene: NA; CDR3 protein: CASSLIGLARDTGELFF; CDR3 DNA: TGTGCCAGCAGTTTAATCGGCCTAGCGAGAGACACCGGGGAGCTGTTTTTT
CDR3 length: 14; J gene: TRBJ1-5; clone size: NA; V gene: TRBV12-3/TRBV12-4; D gene: NA; CDR3 protein: CASSLRQSNQPQHF; CDR3 DNA: TGTGCCAGCAGTTTAAGACAGAGCAATCAGCCCCAGCATTTT
CDR3 length: 14; J gene: TRBJ1-5; clone size: few; V gene: TRBV3-1; D gene: NA; CDR3 protein: CASSQDGTPVPQHF; CDR3 DNA: TGTGCCAGCAGCCAAGACGGGACACCTGTGCCCCAGCATTTT
CDR3 length: 16; J gene: TRBJ1-1; clone size: NA; V gene: TRBV20-1; D gene: NA; CDR3 protein: CSAREVGVGSEAEAFF; CDR3 DNA: TGCAGTGCTAGAGAGGTCGGGGTGGGTTCGGAGGCTGAAGCTTTCTTT
CDR3 length: 11; J gene: TRBJ2-5; clone size: NA; V gene: TRBV6-4; D gene: NA; CDR3 protein: CASSARRAQYF; CDR3 DNA: TGTGCCAGCAGTGCCAGAAGGGCCCAGTACTTC
CDR3 length: 16; J gene: TRBJ2-2; clone size: few; V gene: TRBV7-9; D gene: NA; CDR3 protein: CASSLGSRTDTGELFF; CDR3 DNA: TGTGCCAGCAGCTTAGGTTCCAGGACAGACACCGGGGAGCTGTTTTTT
CDR3 length: 16; J gene: TRBJ2-3; clone size: few; V gene: TRBV5-1; D gene: TRBD2; CDR3 protein: CASSQERGVSTDTQYF; CDR3 DNA: TGCGCCAGCAGCCAAGAGCGGGGGGTTAGCACAGATACGCAGTATTTT
CDR3 length: 16; J gene: TRBJ2-2; clone size: NA; V gene: TRBV7-2; D gene: NA; CDR3 protein: CASSPSRGAATGELFF; CDR3 DNA: TGTGCCAGCAGCCCTTCTCGAGGGGCGGCCACCGGGGAGCTGTTTTTT
CDR3 length: 12; J gene: TRBJ2-5; clone size: NA; V gene: TRBV7-9; D gene: NA; CDR3 protein: CASSSRDFSQYF; CDR3 DNA: TGTGCCAGCAGCTCTCGGGACTTTTCCCAGTACTTC
CDR3 length: 15; J gene: TRBJ2-5; clone size: few; V gene: TRBV7-9; D gene: TRBD2; CDR3 protein: CASQPRRTSEETQYF; CDR3 DNA: TGTGCCAGCCAACCCCGAAGGACTAGCGAAGAGACCCAGTACTTC
CDR3 length: 15; J gene: TRBJ2-7; clone size: NA; V gene: TRBV7-2; D gene: TRBD1; CDR3 protein: CASSASGTGSYEQYF; CDR3 DNA: TGTGCCAGCAGCGCTTCCGGGACAGGGTCCTACGAGCAGTACTTC
CDR3 length: 15; J gene: TRBJ2-7; clone size: many; V gene: TRBV4-2; D gene: TRBD2; CDR3 protein: CASSQETSGGYEQYF; CDR3 DNA: TGTGCCAGCAGCCAGGAGACTAGCGGGGGGTACGAGCAGTACTTC
CDR3 length: 12; J gene: TRBJ1-1; clone size: few; V gene: TRBV6-2/TRBV6-3; D gene: NA; CDR3 protein: CASSMREGEAFF; CDR3 DNA: TGTGCCAGCAGCATGAGAGAGGGTGAAGCTTTCTTT
CDR3 length: 17; J gene: TRBJ1-5; clone size: few; V gene: TRBV4-1; D gene: NA; CDR3 protein: CASSQVATGLKNQPQHF; CDR3 DNA: TGCGCCAGCAGCCAAGTGGCGACCGGACTGAAAAATCAGCCCCAGCATTTT
CDR3 length: 15; J gene: TRBJ1-2; clone size: few; V gene: TRBV5-6; D gene: TRBD1; CDR3 protein: CASSLGGQGNYGYTF; CDR3 DNA: TGTGCCAGCAGTCTCGGGGGACAGGGGAACTATGGCTACACCTTC
CDR3 length: 13; J gene: TRBJ1-3; clone size: NA; V gene: TRBV7-7; D gene: NA; CDR3 protein: CASSLNPGDTIYF; CDR3 DNA: TGTGCTAGCAGCTTAAACCCAGGGGACACCATATATTTT
CDR3 length: 13; J gene: TRBJ2-3; clone size: few; V gene: TRBV20-1; D gene: NA; CDR3 protein: CSENSVSTDTQYF; CDR3 DNA: TGCAGTGAGAACTCAGTTAGCACAGATACGCAGTATTTT
CDR3 length: 15; J gene: TRBJ1-1; clone size: NA; V gene: TRBV7-2; D gene: TRBD1; CDR3 protein: CASSYRTGKNSEAFF; CDR3 DNA: TGTGCCAGCAGCTACCGGACAGGGAAGAATTCTGAAGCTTTCTTT
CDR3 length: 14; J gene: TRBJ2-7; clone size: NA; V gene: TRBV12-3/TRBV12-4; D gene: NA; CDR3 protein: CASSFSGNPYEQYF; CDR3 DNA: TGTGCCAGCAGTTTCTCAGGAAACCCTTACGAGCAGTACTTC
CDR3 length: 16; J gene: TRBJ2-7; clone size: NA; V gene: TRBV7-2; D gene: NA; CDR3 protein: CASSLAGPTGFYEQYF; CDR3 DNA: TGTGCCAGCAGCTTAGCGGGGCCGACGGGATTTTACGAGCAGTACTTC
CDR3 length: 14; J gene: TRBJ2-2; clone size: few; V gene: TRBV28; D gene: NA; CDR3 protein: CASSPTRLSGELFF; CDR3 DNA: TGTGCCAGCAGCCCAACTAGGTTGTCCGGGGAGCTGTTTTTT
CDR3 length: 14; J gene: TRBJ2-3; clone size: NA; V gene: TRBV12-3/TRBV12-4; D gene: NA; CDR3 protein: CASSTREGSDTQYF; CDR3 DNA: TGTGCCAGCAGTACCCGTGAGGGGTCAGATACGCAGTATTTT
CDR3 length: 14; J gene: TRBJ1-5; clone size: NA; V gene: TRBV6-2/TRBV6-3; D gene: NA; CDR3 protein: CASTLRADNQPQHF; CDR3 DNA: TGTGCCAGCACCTTACGGGCAGATAATCAGCCCCAGCATTTT
CDR3 length: 16; J gene: TRBJ2-3; clone size: NA; V gene: TRBV3-1; D gene: TRBD2; CDR3 protein: CASSPQRGAGTDTQYF; CDR3 DNA: TGTGCCAGCAGCCCTCAGCGGGGGGCCGGCACAGATACGCAGTATTTT
CDR3 length: 14; J gene: TRBJ2-3; clone size: many; V gene: TRBV4-1; D gene: NA; CDR3 protein: CASSRQGRTDTQYF; CDR3 DNA: TGCGCCAGCAGCCGCCAGGGGCGTACAGATACGCAGTATTTT
CDR3 length: 12; J gene: TRBJ2-1; clone size: NA; V gene: TRBV6-5; D gene: TRBD2; CDR3 protein: CASSPGGGGQFF; CDR3 DNA: TGTGCCAGCAGCCCTGGGGGGGGAGGGCAGTTCTTC
CDR3 length: 15; J gene: TRBJ2-7; clone size: few; V gene: TRBV18; D gene: TRBD1; CDR3 protein: CASSPGTGSSYEQYF; CDR3 DNA: TGTGCCAGCAGCCCCGGGACAGGGAGCTCCTACGAGCAGTACTTC
CDR3 length: 13; J gene: TRBJ2-7; clone size: few; V gene: TRBV12-3/TRBV12-4; D gene: NA; CDR3 protein: CASSLRATPGQYF; CDR3 DNA: TGTGCCAGCAGTTTAAGGGCAACTCCGGGGCAGTACTTC
CDR3 length: 12; J gene: TRBJ2-5; clone size: few; V gene: TRBV20-1; D gene: NA; CDR3 protein: CSGIGYQETQYF; CDR3 DNA: TGCAGTGGGATTGGGTACCAAGAGACCCAGTACTTC
CDR3 length: 15; J gene: TRBJ2-6; clone size: NA; V gene: TRBV7-6; D gene: NA; CDR3 protein: CASSLYDSGANVLTF; CDR3 DNA: TGTGCCAGCAGCTTATACGACTCTGGGGCCAACGTCCTGACTTTC
CDR3 length: 16; J gene: TRBJ2-3; clone size: many; V gene: TRBV18; D gene: TRBD1; CDR3 protein: CASSAQGADSTDTQYF; CDR3 DNA: TGTGCCAGCTCAGCACAGGGGGCGGATAGCACAGATACGCAGTATTTT
CDR3 length: 15; J gene: TRBJ2-5; clone size: few; V gene: TRBV3-1; D gene: TRBD2; CDR3 protein: CASQRRGTREETQYF; CDR3 DNA: TGTGCCAGCCAACGGCGGGGGACTAGGGAGGAGACCCAGTACTTC
CDR3 length: 17; J gene: TRBJ2-3; clone size: few; V gene: TRBV20-1; D gene: TRBD1; CDR3 protein: CSASRDRGVDYTDTQYF; CDR3 DNA: TGCAGTGCTTCAAGGGACAGGGGAGTTGATTACACAGATACGCAGTATTTT
CDR3 length: 15; J gene: TRBJ1-2; clone size: NA; V gene: TRBV7-9; D gene: TRBD1; CDR3 protein: CASSPRTGGVYGYTF; CDR3 DNA: TGTGCCAGCAGCCCGAGGACAGGGGGCGTCTATGGCTACACCTTC
CDR3 length: 13; J gene: TRBJ1-1; clone size: NA; V gene: TRBV12-3/TRBV12-4; D gene: NA; CDR3 protein: CASSSPQTQIAFF; CDR3 DNA: TGTGCCAGCAGTTCCCCCCAAACTCAGATAGCTTTCTTT
CDR3 length: 14; J gene: TRBJ2-2; clone size: NA; V gene: TRBV10-3; D gene: NA; CDR3 protein: CAISGIQETGELFF; CDR3 DNA: TGTGCCATCAGTGGGATACAGGAGACCGGGGAGCTGTTTTTT
CDR3 length: 15; J gene: TRBJ2-1; clone size: NA; V gene: TRBV5-1; D gene: NA; CDR3 protein: CASSPEGTSYNEQFF; CDR3 DNA: TGCGCCAGCAGCCCGGAAGGGACGTCCTACAATGAGCAGTTCTTC
CDR3 length: 14; J gene: TRBJ1-2; clone size: few; V gene: TRBV3-1; D gene: TRBD1; CDR3 protein: CASSPRGLFSGYTF; CDR3 DNA: TGTGCCAGCAGCCCCAGGGGGCTATTCAGTGGCTACACCTTC